Detailed here is one T cell receptor beta chain. This sample is part of a study of blood T cell repertoires in COVID-19. At the level of the study: Collection of acute and convalescent COVID-19 samples took place in the United States, Italy and Spain. Sample material is recorded as cDNA or gDNA derived from T cells, B-cell-depleted T cells, or PBMCs.

The CDR3 runs 16 residues. The V and J ends lost 0 bases and 3 bases respectively, with 13 bases between them. CDR1 and CDR2 from the germline V gene are SGHRS and YFSETQ. Authors' methods: By means of reference gene primer amplification, nucleated cell counts were estimated. TCRdb keeps only in-frame clones here, not all; method: immunoSEQ multiplex PCR. That table supplies the V and J calls and clone size; D and trimming were determined from the DNA. The table has 85,000 to 90,000 clones, about 88% seen once. The receptor was derived from a man at least 80 years old with active or convalescent COVID-19. Sequenced sample: peripheral blood. The chain carries TRBV5-1 and TRBJ1-3, with a possible D match to TRBD1 (6 bases). Here the CDR3 DNA reads TGCGCCAGCAGCTTGGATGTGGGGGCGAGTGGAAACACCATATATTTT. Its translation is CASSLDVGASGNTIYF. Looking up the rest from reference TRBV5-1 and TRBJ1-3 gives the full variable domain: KAGVTQTPRYLIKTRGQQVTLSCSPISGHRSVSWYQQTPGQGLQFLFEYFSETQRNKGNFPGRFSGRQFSNSRSEMNVSTLELGDSALYLCASSLDVGASGNTIYFGEGSWLTVV.